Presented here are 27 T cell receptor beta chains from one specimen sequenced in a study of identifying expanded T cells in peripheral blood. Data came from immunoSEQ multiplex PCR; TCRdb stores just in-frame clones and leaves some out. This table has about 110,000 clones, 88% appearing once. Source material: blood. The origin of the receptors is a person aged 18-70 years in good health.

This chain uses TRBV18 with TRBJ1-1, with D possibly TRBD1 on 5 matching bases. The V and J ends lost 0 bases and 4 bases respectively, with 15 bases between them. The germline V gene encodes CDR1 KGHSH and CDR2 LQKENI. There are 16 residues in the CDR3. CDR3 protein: CASSPPSRGTGTEAFF. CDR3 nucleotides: TGTGCCAGCTCACCACCATCAAGGGGAACGGGCACTGAAGCTTTCTTT.

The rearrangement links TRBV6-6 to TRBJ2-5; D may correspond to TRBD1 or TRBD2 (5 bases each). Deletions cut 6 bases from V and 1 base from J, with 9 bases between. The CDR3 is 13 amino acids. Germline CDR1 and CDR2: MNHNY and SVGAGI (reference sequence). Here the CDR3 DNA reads TGTGCCAGCAGAGCCGGGACCCAAGAGACCCAGTACTTC. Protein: CASRAGTQETQYF.

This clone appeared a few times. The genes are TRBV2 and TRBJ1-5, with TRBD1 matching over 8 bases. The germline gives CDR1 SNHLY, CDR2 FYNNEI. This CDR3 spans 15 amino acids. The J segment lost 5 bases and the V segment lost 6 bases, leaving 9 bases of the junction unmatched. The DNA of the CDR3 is TGTGCCAGCAGCGCCGGGACAGGCCACTATCAGCCCCAGCATTTT. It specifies CASSAGTGHYQPQHF.

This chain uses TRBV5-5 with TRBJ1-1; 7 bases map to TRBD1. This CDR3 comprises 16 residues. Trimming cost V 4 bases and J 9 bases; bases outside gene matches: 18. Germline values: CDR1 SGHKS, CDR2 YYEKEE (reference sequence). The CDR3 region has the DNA TGTGCCAGCAGCCCCTCAGAAGACAGGGTCCAGGATAAAGCTTTCTTT. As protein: CASSPSEDRVQDKAFF.

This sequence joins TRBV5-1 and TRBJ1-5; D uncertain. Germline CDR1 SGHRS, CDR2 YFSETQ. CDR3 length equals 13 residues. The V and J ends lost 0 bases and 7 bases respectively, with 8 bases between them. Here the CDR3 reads CASSLDGEQPQHF. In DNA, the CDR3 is TGCGCCAGCAGCTTGGATGGGGAACAGCCCCAGCATTTT. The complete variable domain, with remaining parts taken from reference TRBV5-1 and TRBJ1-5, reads KAGVTQTPRYLIKTRGQQVTLSCSPISGHRSVSWYQQTPGQGLQFLFEYFSETQRNKGNFPGRFSGRQFSNSRSEMNVSTLELGDSALYLCASSLDGEQPQHFGDGTRLSIL.

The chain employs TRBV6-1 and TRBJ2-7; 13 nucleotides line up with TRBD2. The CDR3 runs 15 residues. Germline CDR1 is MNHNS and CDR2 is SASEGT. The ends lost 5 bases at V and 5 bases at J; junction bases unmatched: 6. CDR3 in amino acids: CASSQLAGGPHEQYF. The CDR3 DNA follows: TGTGCCAGCAGTCAACTAGCGGGAGGGCCCCACGAGCAGTACTTC.

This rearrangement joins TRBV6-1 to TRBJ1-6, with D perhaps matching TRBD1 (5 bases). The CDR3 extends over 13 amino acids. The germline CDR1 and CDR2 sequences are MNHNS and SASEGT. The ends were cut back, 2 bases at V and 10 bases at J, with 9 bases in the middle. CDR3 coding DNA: TGTGCCAGCAGTGAACAGGGCGGGTCACCCCTCCACTTT. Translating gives CASSEQGGSPLHF.

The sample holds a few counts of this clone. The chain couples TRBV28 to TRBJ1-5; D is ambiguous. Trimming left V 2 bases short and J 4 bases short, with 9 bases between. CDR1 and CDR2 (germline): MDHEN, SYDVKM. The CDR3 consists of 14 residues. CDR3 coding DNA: TGTGCCAGCAGTTTAGGAGGGTTGAATCAGCCCCAGCATTTT. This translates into CASSLGGLNQPQHF.

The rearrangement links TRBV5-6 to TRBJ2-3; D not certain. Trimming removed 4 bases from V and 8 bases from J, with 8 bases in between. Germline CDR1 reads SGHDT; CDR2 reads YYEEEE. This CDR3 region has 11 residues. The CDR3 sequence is CASSREGTQYF. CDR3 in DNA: TGTGCCAGCAGCCGTGAAGGTACGCAGTATTTT. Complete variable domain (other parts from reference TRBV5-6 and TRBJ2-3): DAGVTQSPTHLIKTRGQQVTLRCSPKSGHDTVSWYQQALGQGPQFIFQYYEEEERQRGNFPDRFSGHQFPNYSSELNVNALLLGDSALYLCASSREGTQYFGPGTRLTVL.

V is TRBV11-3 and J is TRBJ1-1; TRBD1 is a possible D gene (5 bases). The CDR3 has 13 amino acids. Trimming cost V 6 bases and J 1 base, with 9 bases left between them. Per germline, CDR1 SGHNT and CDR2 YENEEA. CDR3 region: CASRWDANTEAFF. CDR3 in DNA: TGTGCCAGCAGATGGGACGCGAACACTGAAGCTTTCTTT.

CDR3 amino acids: CASSPTWSMDTGELFF. The CDR3 DNA reads as TGTGCCAGCAGTCCGACCTGGAGTATGGACACCGGGGAGCTGTTTTTT. The chain employs TRBV28 and TRBJ2-2; the D is unclear. The germline V and J ends were trimmed by 5 bases and 3 bases, with 16 bases remaining between them. The V gene's germline CDR1 is MDHEN and CDR2 SYDVKM. The CDR3 totals 16 residues.

CDR3 nucleotides: TGTGCCAGCTCACCAAAAGACGGGAGCTCCTACAATGAGCAGTTCTTC. This sequence encodes CASSPKDGSSYNEQFF. The chain joins TRBV18 to TRBJ2-1, with D possibly matching TRBD2 (6 bases). Germline V CDR1 and CDR2: KGHSH, LQKENI. The CDR3 is 16 amino acids. Trimming shortened V by 2 bases and J by 0 bases, and 11 bases separated the two germline ends.

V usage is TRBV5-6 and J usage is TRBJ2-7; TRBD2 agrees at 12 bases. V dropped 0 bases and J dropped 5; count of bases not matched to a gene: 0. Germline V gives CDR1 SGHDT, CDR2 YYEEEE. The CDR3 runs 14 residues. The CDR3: CASSLGLAGDEQYF. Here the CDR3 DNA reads TGTGCCAGCAGCTTGGGACTAGCGGGAGACGAGCAGTACTTC. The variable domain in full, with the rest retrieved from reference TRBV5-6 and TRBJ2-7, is DAGVTQSPTHLIKTRGQQVTLRCSPKSGHDTVSWYQQALGQGPQFIFQYYEEEERQRGNFPDRFSGHQFPNYSSELNVNALLLGDSALYLCASSLGLAGDEQYFGPGTRLTVT.

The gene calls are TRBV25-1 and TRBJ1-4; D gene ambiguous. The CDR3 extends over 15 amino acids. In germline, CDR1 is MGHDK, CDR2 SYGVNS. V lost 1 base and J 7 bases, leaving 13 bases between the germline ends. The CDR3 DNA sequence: TGTGCCAGCAGTGAATTGGCGGGAGGTGGTGAAAAACTGTTTTTT. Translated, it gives CASSELAGGGEKLFF.

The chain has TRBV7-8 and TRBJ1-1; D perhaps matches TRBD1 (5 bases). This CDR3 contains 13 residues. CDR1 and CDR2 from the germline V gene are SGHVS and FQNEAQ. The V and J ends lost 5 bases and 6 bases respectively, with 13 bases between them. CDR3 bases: TGTGCCAGCAGCGTTAACGTAGGGGCTGAAGCTTTCTTT. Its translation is CASSVNVGAEAFF.

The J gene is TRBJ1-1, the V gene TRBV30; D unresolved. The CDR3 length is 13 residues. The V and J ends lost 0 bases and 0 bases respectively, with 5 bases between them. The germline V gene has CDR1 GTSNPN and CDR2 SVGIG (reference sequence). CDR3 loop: CAWSVGMNTEAFF. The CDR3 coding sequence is TGTGCCTGGAGTGTAGGGATGAACACTGAAGCTTTCTTT.

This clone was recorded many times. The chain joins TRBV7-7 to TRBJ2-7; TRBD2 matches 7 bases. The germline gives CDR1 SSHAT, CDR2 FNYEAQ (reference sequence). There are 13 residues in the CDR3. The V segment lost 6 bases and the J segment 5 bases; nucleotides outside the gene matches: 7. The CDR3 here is CASSSHRGDEQYF. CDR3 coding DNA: TGTGCCAGCAGTTCCCACCGGGGGGACGAGCAGTACTTC. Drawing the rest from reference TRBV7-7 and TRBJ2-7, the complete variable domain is GAGVSQSPRYKVTKRGQDVTLRCDPISSHATLYWYQQALGQGPEFLTYFNYEAQPDKSGLPSDRFSAERPEGSISTLTIQRTEQRDSAMYRCASSSHRGDEQYFGPGTRLTVT.

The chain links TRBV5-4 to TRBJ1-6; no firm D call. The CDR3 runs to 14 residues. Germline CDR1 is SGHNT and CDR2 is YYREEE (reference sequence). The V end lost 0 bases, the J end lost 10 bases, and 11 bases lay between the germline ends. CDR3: CASSLEEGGSPLHF. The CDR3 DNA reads TGTGCCAGCAGCTTGGAGGAGGGTGGGTCACCCCTCCACTTT.

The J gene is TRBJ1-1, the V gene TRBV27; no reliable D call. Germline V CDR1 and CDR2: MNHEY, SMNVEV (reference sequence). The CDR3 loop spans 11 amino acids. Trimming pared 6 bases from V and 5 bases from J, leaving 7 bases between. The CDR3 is CASRGITEAFF. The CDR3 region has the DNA TGTGCCAGCAGGGGAATAACTGAAGCTTTCTTT.

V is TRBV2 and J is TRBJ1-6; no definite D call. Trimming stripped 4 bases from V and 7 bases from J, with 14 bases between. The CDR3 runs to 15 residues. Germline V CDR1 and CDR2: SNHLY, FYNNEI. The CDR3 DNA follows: TGTGCCAGCAGTGTTACCAGGAGCCTAAATTCACCCCTCCACTTT. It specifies CASSVTRSLNSPLHF.

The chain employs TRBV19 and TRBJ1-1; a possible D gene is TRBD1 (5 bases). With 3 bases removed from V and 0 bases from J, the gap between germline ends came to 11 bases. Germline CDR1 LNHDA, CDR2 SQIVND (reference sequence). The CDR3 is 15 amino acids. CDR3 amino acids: CASSIGAKLNTEAFF. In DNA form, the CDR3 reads TGTGCCAGTAGTATTGGGGCAAAATTGAACACTGAAGCTTTCTTT. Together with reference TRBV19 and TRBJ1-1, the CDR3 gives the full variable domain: DGGITQSPKYLFRKEGQNVTLSCEQNLNHDAMYWYRQDPGQGLRLIYYSQIVNDFQKGDIAEGYSVSREKKESFPLTVTSAQKNPTAFYLCASSIGAKLNTEAFFGQGTRLTVV.

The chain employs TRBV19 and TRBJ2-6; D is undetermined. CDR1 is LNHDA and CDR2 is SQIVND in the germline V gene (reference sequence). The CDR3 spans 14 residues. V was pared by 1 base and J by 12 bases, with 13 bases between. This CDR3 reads CASSIGTERFVLTF. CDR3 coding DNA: TGTGCCAGTAGTATAGGGACGGAGAGGTTCGTCCTGACTTTC.

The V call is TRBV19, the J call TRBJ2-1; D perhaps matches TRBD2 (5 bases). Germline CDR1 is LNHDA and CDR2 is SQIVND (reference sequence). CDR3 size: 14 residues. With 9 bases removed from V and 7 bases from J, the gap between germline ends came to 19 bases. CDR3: CASARAGITNEQFF. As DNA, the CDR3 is TGTGCCAGCGCCCGGGCGGGCATAACAAATGAGCAGTTCTTC.

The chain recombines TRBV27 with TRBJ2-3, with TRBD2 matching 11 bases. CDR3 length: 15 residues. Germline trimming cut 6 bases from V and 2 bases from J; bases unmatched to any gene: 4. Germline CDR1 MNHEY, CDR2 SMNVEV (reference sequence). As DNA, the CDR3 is TGTGCCAGCAGCCGGACTAGCGGGTACACAGATACGCAGTATTTT. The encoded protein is CASSRTSGYTDTQYF.

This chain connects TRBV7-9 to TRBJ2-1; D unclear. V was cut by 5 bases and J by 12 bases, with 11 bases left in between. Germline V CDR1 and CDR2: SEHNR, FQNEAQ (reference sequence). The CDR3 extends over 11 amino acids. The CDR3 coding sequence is TGTGCCAGCAGCGAGGCCCCGGGGCAGTTCTTC. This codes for CASSEAPGQFF.

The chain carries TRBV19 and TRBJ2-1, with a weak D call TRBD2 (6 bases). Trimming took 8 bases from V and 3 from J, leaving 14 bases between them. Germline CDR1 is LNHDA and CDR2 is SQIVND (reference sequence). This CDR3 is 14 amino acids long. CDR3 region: CASSGSFSYNEQFF. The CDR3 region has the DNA TGTGCCAGTTCCGGGAGCTTTAGCTACAATGAGCAGTTCTTC. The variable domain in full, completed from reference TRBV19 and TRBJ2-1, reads DGGITQSPKYLFRKEGQNVTLSCEQNLNHDAMYWYRQDPGQGLRLIYYSQIVNDFQKGDIAEGYSVSREKKESFPLTVTSAQKNPTAFYLCASSGSFSYNEQFFGPGTRLTVL.

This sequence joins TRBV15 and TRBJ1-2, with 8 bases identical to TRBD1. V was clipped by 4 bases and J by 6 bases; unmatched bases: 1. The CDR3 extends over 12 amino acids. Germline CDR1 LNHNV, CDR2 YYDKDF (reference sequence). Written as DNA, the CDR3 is TGTGCCACCAGCAAACAGGGGGATGGCTACACCTTC. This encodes CATSKQGDGYTF.